This T cell receptor beta chain was captured in a study of T cells in Graves' hyperthyroidism and ophthalmopathy. For Graves' hyperthyroidism to be stable, ophthalmopathy could not progress within 18 months. The diagnoses drew upon clinical symptoms, serum thyroxine and TRAb, thyroid ultrasound and orbital computed tomography. Broader study findings: Most thyroid clonotypes that were expanded above 0.001 also turned up in blood.

The CDR3 covers 16 residues. From germline, CDR1 is SGHRS and CDR2 YFSETQ. V dropped 0 bases and J dropped 5 bases, with 14 bases sitting between them. Concerning this clonotype: Its target is unknown.

Amplification targeted TCR beta CDR3 regions from RNA transcripts. With the HTBI primer set, the TCR CDR3 went through a first round of RT-PCR. TCRdb recomputed calls from the multiplex PCR reads with MiXCR, one row per CDR3 protein. Counted here are about 560,000 distinct CDR3 sequences, approximately 14% occurring once; the ten biggest clones make up 14%. The clonotype was recovered from a woman between 40 and 55 years old with Graves' hyperthyroidism. What was sequenced was blood. The J gene is TRBJ1-4, the V gene TRBV5-1; tentatively, D is TRBD1 (6 bases). The CDR3, as DNA: TGCGCCAGCAGCTTGGGGTCAGGACAGAAGAATGAAAAACTGTTTTTT. Residues: CASSLGSGQKNEKLFF.